This TCR beta chain originates from a study of T cells in Graves' hyperthyroidism and ophthalmopathy. This clonotype has a handful of counts. Using RNA transcripts as the source, TCR beta CDR3 regions were amplified. The HTBI primer set drove a first-round RT-PCR of the TCR CDR3. Each CDR3 protein is one row after TCRdb ran MiXCR on the multiplex PCR reads. The sample lists roughly 300,000 distinct CDR3 sequences, 18% occurring once. The CDR3 runs to 13 residues. Germline V gene sequence: CDR1 SGHVS, CDR2 FQNEAQ. V was shortened by 2 bases and J by 10 bases, with 14 bases between the two germline ends.

The receptor was derived from a woman aged 50 to 60 with Graves' hyperthyroidism. The chain couples TRBV7-8 to TRBJ1-1; D is ambiguous. Sequencing was done on a sample of blood. CDR3 amino acids: CASSLNFGLGAFF. The CDR3 coding sequence is TGTGCCAGCAGCTTAAATTTCGGACTAGGAGCTTTCTTT.